Presented here are 4 T cell receptor beta chains from one specimen sequenced in a study of T cells after yellow fever vaccination. Each CDR3 protein is one row after TCRdb ran MiXCR on the 5' RACE reads. The sample includes some 420,000 distinct CDR3 sequences, 15% to 20% of them seen just once. This sample comprised PBMCs, obtained before the yellow fever booster vaccination. The receptors stem from a man aged 18 to 30 who received the YFV17D yellow fever vaccine.

The chain has TRBV4-1 and TRBJ2-2; D is ambiguous. The CDR3 loop spans 15 amino acids. Germline CDR1 reads MGHRA; CDR2 reads YSYEKL. V lost 4 bases to trimming and J lost 7 bases, with 16 bases between them. CDR3 amino acids: CASSLRMEFGGELFF. The CDR3 DNA sequence: TGCGCCAGCAGCCTCAGGATGGAATTCGGCGGGGAGCTGTTTTTT.

This clonotype was detected a few times. V usage is TRBV7-2 and J usage is TRBJ1-5; D is ambiguous. The CDR3 consists of 15 residues. Germline-derived CDR1 and CDR2 are SGHTA and FQGNSA. Trimming left V 5 bases short and J 4 bases short, with 15 bases between. CDR3 sequence: CASSRTTGANQPQHF. CDR3 nucleotides: TGTGCCAGCAGCCGTACGACGGGCGCTAATCAGCCCCAGCATTTT.

This clonotype has more than one count but fewer than ten. The CDR3: CASSSPVGQGFSYEQYF. DNA of the CDR3: TGTGCCAGCAGCTCCCCCGTAGGACAGGGGTTCTCCTACGAGCAGTACTTC. The rearrangement uses TRBV7-6 and TRBJ2-7, with TRBD1 matching over 9 bases. Germline V lookup: CDR1 SGHVS, CDR2 FNYEAQ. The CDR3 is 17 amino acids. V dropped 4 bases and J dropped 0; count of bases not matched to a gene: 10.

This clonotype has a count of ten or more. The V gene is TRBV6-1, the J gene TRBJ2-6; D remains unclear. V lost 0 bases and J 2 bases, leaving 8 bases between the germline ends. This CDR3 is 16 amino acids long. The germline V gene has CDR1 MNHNS and CDR2 SASEGT. For the CDR3, the DNA is TGTGCCAGCAGTGAAGCGCACGGTACTGGGGCCAACGTCCTGACTTTC. Its protein product is CASSEAHGTGANVLTF.